The 28 T cell receptor beta chains below were found in one sample sequenced in a study of blood T cell repertoires in COVID-19. The assay was immunoSEQ multiplex PCR, and TCRdb's table has in-frame clones only and misses some. The sample has approximately 12,000 clones, around 90% seen once. Specimen: peripheral blood. The receptors derive from a woman in her 70s with active COVID-19.

The rearrangement joins TRBV3-1 (or the pseudogene TRBV3-2) to TRBJ2-7; 10 bases map to TRBD1. The V gene end was trimmed by 1 base and the J gene end by 3 bases; junction bases not matched to a gene: 6. Germline V gives CDR1 LGHDT, CDR2 YNNKEL (reference sequence). The CDR3 consists of 16 residues. CDR3 coding DNA: TGTGCCAGCAGCCAAGCCGGGACAGGGGTTGGCTACGAGCAGTACTTC. Protein: CASSQAGTGVGYEQYF.

In this sample, this clone turned up once. The CDR3 DNA sequence: TGTGCCTGGAGGCCCGAGGGAGTGAATGAGCAGTTCTTC. Protein: CAWRPEGVNEQFF. V gene TRBV30 combines with J gene TRBJ2-1, with D tentatively TRBD2 (5 bases). Germline V gene sequence: CDR1 GTSNPN, CDR2 SVGIG (reference sequence). V lost 3 bases and J lost 7, with 13 bases in between. This CDR3 is built from 13 residues.

This chain links TRBV2 with TRBJ2-5, with no clear D. Trimming removed 3 bases at V and 3 bases at J, with 8 bases between. Looked up from germline, CDR1 is SNHLY and CDR2 is FYNNEI. This CDR3 region has 13 residues. In DNA, the CDR3 is TGTGCCAGCAGTGACCAGTTTGAAGAGACCCAGTACTTC. Translation: CASSDQFEETQYF.

The chain couples TRBV7-3 to TRBJ2-1, with D tentatively TRBD1 (5 bases). Trimming removed 5 bases at V and 1 base at J, with 12 bases between. The germline V gene encodes CDR1 SGHTA and CDR2 FQGTGA. This CDR3 is built from 15 residues. The CDR3 sequence: CASSLRAGSYNEQFF. CDR3 bases: TGTGCCAGCAGCCTCAGGGCTGGGTCCTACAATGAGCAGTTCTTC.

CDR3 sequence: CASSLNRAPSSGANVLTF. In DNA form, the CDR3 reads TGTGCCAGCAGCTTAAACAGGGCCCCTAGCTCTGGGGCCAACGTCCTGACTTTC. The V gene is TRBV7-3, the J gene TRBJ2-6; possible D gene TRBD1, 6 bases. CDR1 SGHTA and CDR2 FQGTGA come from the germline V gene. This CDR3 comprises 18 residues. V was cut by 1 base and J by 0 bases, with 13 bases left in between.

The chain is built from TRBV6-5 and TRBJ2-1; the D gene is possibly TRBD2 (6 bases). Trimming shortened V by 6 bases and J by 6 bases, and 9 bases separated the two germline ends. Germline V gene sequence: CDR1 MNHEY, CDR2 SVGAGI. This CDR3 has 12 residues. CDR3 in amino acids: CASSSTSNEQFF. DNA for the CDR3: TGTGCCAGCAGCTCGACTAGCAATGAGCAGTTCTTC.

The V gene is TRBV29-1, the J gene TRBJ2-5, with 8 bases matching TRBD1. Germline CDR1 is SQVTM and CDR2 is ANQGSEA. The CDR3 totals 13 residues. The ends lost 3 bases at V and 7 bases at J; junction bases unmatched: 7. The CDR3 loop reads CSVDTTGDGTQYF. Written as DNA, the CDR3 is TGCAGCGTTGACACGACAGGGGACGGGACCCAGTACTTC.

The rearrangement joins TRBV6-4 to TRBJ2-3, with D possibly matching TRBD1 (6 bases). V lost 6 bases and J lost 2, with 15 bases in between. The V gene's germline CDR1 is MRHNA and CDR2 SNTAGT. This CDR3 is built from 15 residues. This CDR3 is CASRFPDSFTDTQYF. CDR3 sequence (DNA): TGTGCCAGCAGGTTTCCGGACAGCTTCACAGATACGCAGTATTTT.

The V call is TRBV19, the J call TRBJ1-5; 9 nucleotides align to TRBD1. Trimming removed 6 bases from V and 6 bases from J; junction bases left unmatched: 6. The CDR3 has 14 amino acids. Germline assignment: CDR1 LNHDA and CDR2 SQIVND (reference sequence). CDR3: CASRGQGLGQPQHF. CDR3 bases: TGTGCCAGTAGGGGACAGGGTTTGGGTCAGCCCCAGCATTTT. The full variable domain, in which reference TRBV19 and TRBJ1-5 provide the parts outside the CDR3, is DGGITQSPKYLFRKEGQNVTLSCEQNLNHDAMYWYRQDPGQGLRLIYYSQIVNDFQKGDIAEGYSVSREKKESFPLTVTSAQKNPTAFYLCASRGQGLGQPQHFGDGTRLSIL.

The chain employs TRBV6-5 and TRBJ2-5; a possible D gene is TRBD1 (6 bases). The germline V gene has CDR1 MNHEY and CDR2 SVGAGI. The length of the CDR3 is 15 residues. Trimming pared 6 bases from V and 3 bases from J, leaving 17 bases between. The CDR3 nucleotides are TGTGCCAGCAGAACAGGGACAAGGGGTAAAGAGACCCAGTACTTC. It encodes CASRTGTRGKETQYF.

The chain links TRBV5-1 to TRBJ2-2, with TRBD1 matching 10 bases. This CDR3 is built from 15 residues. Germline-derived CDR1 and CDR2 are SGHRS and YFSETQ. V shed 4 bases and J 5 bases; nucleotides not matched to a gene: 5. The CDR3 here is CASSIGQGGTGELFF. The CDR3 coding sequence is TGCGCCAGCAGCATCGGACAGGGGGGAACCGGGGAGCTGTTTTTT.

This clone was seen more than once but under ten times. The chain uses TRBV23-1 and TRBJ2-7, with 10 nucleotides matching TRBD2. TRBV23-1 is marked as an open reading frame, function uncertain. The CDR3 covers 17 residues. The junction had 11 bases not matched to a gene; V was cut back by 3 bases and J by 3 bases. The CDR3 is CASSHNPPAGGRYEQYF. For the CDR3, the DNA is TGCGCCAGCAGTCATAACCCCCCAGCGGGAGGGCGCTACGAGCAGTACTTC.

This clone was counted a single time. The chain joins TRBV9 to TRBJ2-3; no clear D. Germline V gene sequence: CDR1 SGDLS, CDR2 YYNGEE. V was cut by 2 bases and J by 0 bases, with 10 bases left in between. CDR3 length: 15 amino acids. As DNA, the CDR3 is TGTGCCAGCAGCGTTACTTTGTCTAGCACAGATACGCAGTATTTT. It translates to CASSVTLSSTDTQYF.

The V and J genes are TRBV11-2 and TRBJ1-6; possibly TRBD1 for D (5 bases). CDR3 length equals 15 residues. The V end lost 1 base, the J end lost 6 bases, and 10 bases lay between the germline ends. Per germline, CDR1 SGHAT and CDR2 FQNNGV. The CDR3 here is CASSLVTDTNSPLHF. CDR3 sequence (DNA): TGTGCCAGCAGCTTAGTTACGGACACTAATTCACCCCTCCACTTT.

The CDR3 nucleotides are TGTGCCAGCTCACCGGGACAGGGGTCCTACGAGCAGTACTTC. Residues: CASSPGQGSYEQYF. V usage is TRBV18 and J usage is TRBJ2-7; 10 nucleotides match TRBD1. Unmatched junction bases numbered 0, after V lost 3 bases and J lost 1 base. CDR3 length equals 14 residues. The germline gives CDR1 KGHSH, CDR2 LQKENI. The variable domain in full, with the rest retrieved from reference TRBV18 and TRBJ2-7, is NAGVMQNPRHLVRRRGQEARLRCSPMKGHSHVYWYRQLPEEGLKFMVYLQKENIIDESGMPKERFSAEFPKEGPSILRIQQVVRGDSAAYFCASSPGQGSYEQYFGPGTRLTVT.

V gene TRBV7-2 combines with J gene TRBJ2-7; possibly TRBD1 for D (5 bases). Trimming took off 3 bases at V and 2 bases at J, with 8 bases between the two ends. The CDR3 has 13 residues. CDR1 and CDR2 (germline): SGHTA, FQGNSA. In DNA form, the CDR3 reads TGTGCCAGCAGCTTGGCAGGGACCTACGAGCAGTACTTC. This translates into CASSLAGTYEQYF.

The chain links TRBV19 to TRBJ2-6; D is possibly TRBD2 (6 bases). Germline-derived CDR1 and CDR2 are LNHDA and SQIVND (reference sequence). Trimming shortened V by 11 bases and J by 0 bases, and 26 bases separated the two germline ends. This CDR3 is built from 19 residues. Written as DNA, the CDR3 is TGTGCCGGAGGGCTGGACCGAAGGATTTCAAGCTCTGGGGCCAACGTCCTGACTTTC. Translation: CAGGLDRRISSSGANVLTF.

This chain links TRBV6-2 or TRBV6-3 with TRBJ1-5; the D is unclear. The germline V gene has CDR1 MNHEY and CDR2 SVGEGT. This CDR3 comprises 14 residues. With 2 bases removed from V and 2 bases from J, the gap between germline ends came to 7 bases. CDR3 region: CASSYGGGNQPQHF. The CDR3 DNA reads as TGTGCCAGCAGTTACGGTGGAGGCAATCAGCCCCAGCATTTT.

This chain joins TRBV11-3 and TRBJ2-2; TRBD2 matches 10 bases. V was clipped by 4 bases and J by 2 bases; unmatched bases: 1. Germline V gene data show CDR1 as SGHNT and CDR2 as YENEEA. The CDR3 runs 15 residues. CDR3 DNA: TGTGCCAGCAGCTCTAGCGGGAGCAACACCGGGGAGCTGTTTTTT. Translation gives CASSSSGSNTGELFF.

The gene calls are TRBV7-9 and TRBJ1-1, with TRBD1 matching over 7 bases. The length of the CDR3 is 14 residues. The germline gives CDR1 SEHNR, CDR2 FQNEAQ (reference sequence). V gave up 5 bases and J gave up 5 bases; unmatched junction bases: 8. This CDR3 is CASSPDRFYTEAFF. DNA for the CDR3: TGTGCCAGCAGCCCGGACAGGTTTTATACTGAAGCTTTCTTT.

This sequence joins TRBV18 and TRBJ2-1; 8 bases match TRBD1. This CDR3 is built from 14 residues. V trimming: 6 bases; J trimming: 9 bases; junction bases outside the gene matches: 10. Per the germline V gene, CDR1 is KGHSH and CDR2 is LQKENI. CDR3 sequence reads: CASSLSGQASEQFF. The CDR3 coding sequence is TGTGCCAGCTCTCTCTCGGGACAGGCTAGTGAGCAGTTCTTC.

The chain links TRBV30 to TRBJ2-7; no firm D call. The CDR3 sequence is 12 residues long. The V end lost 4 bases, the J end lost 8 bases, and 15 bases lay between the germline ends. The germline V gene encodes CDR1 GTSNPN and CDR2 SVGIG (reference sequence). The CDR3 protein is CAWTIRGGKQYF. The DNA for the CDR3 is TGTGCCTGGACCATACGCGGTGGCAAGCAGTACTTC.

CDR3 DNA sequence: TGCAGCGTTGGGACAGGGGGAAGGGGCACTGAAGCTTTCTTT. This sequence encodes CSVGTGGRGTEAFF. The chain is built from TRBV29-1 and TRBJ1-1, with TRBD1 matching 10 bases. V was pared by 4 bases and J by 4 bases, with 6 bases of the junction left unmatched. Germline values: CDR1 SQVTM, CDR2 ANQGSEA. The CDR3 spans 14 residues.

Only one count was recorded for this clone. The chain has TRBV2 and TRBJ1-4, with D perhaps TRBD1 (5 bases). The length of the CDR3 is 13 residues. Germline V gene sequence: CDR1 SNHLY, CDR2 FYNNEI. V lost 3 bases and J 7 bases, leaving 9 bases between the germline ends. CDR3 in DNA: TGTGCCAGCAGTGAGCAGGGTCGTGAAAAACTGTTTTTT. It is translated as CASSEQGREKLFF. Full variable domain (outside the CDR3, taken from reference TRBV2 and TRBJ1-4): EPEVTQTPSHQVTQMGQEVILRCVPISNHLYFYWYRQILGQKVEFLVSFYNNEISEKSEIFDDQFSVERPDGSNFTLKIRSTKLEDSAMYFCASSEQGREKLFFGSGTQLSVL.

The chain joins TRBV9 to TRBJ2-1, with 9 bases lining up with TRBD1. Trimming took 0 bases from V and 6 from J; bases not matched to a gene: 10. This CDR3 is 17 amino acids long. Germline V gene sequence: CDR1 SGDLS, CDR2 YYNGEE. The DNA of the CDR3 is TGTGCCAGCAGCGTAGTCCCACGACAGGGGGGCATCAATGAGCAGTTCTTC. Encoded protein: CASSVVPRQGGINEQFF.

This chain joins TRBV6-6 and TRBJ2-2, with TRBD1 matching over 10 bases. The germline gives CDR1 MNHNY, CDR2 SVGAGI (reference sequence). V trimming: 6 bases; J trimming: 5 bases; junction bases outside the gene matches: 6. CDR3 size: 15 residues. The CDR3 spells CASRSGTGETGELFF. The DNA of the CDR3 is TGTGCCAGCAGAAGCGGGACAGGGGAGACCGGGGAGCTGTTTTTT.

The rearrangement joins TRBV29-1 to TRBJ1-1, with 8 positions matching TRBD1. Germline V lookup: CDR1 SQVTM, CDR2 ANQGSEA. The CDR3 consists of 16 residues. V lost 5 bases, J lost 1 base, and 12 bases stayed unmatched. CDR3 bases: TGCAGCGTTCATACGACCCCCGGGACAGGGAACACTGAAGCTTTCTTT. Residues: CSVHTTPGTGNTEAFF.

In its sample, this clone was seen once. This chain joins TRBV27 and TRBJ2-7; weak D call: TRBD1 (5 bases). Trimming cost V 0 bases and J 7 bases, with 28 bases left between them. The CDR3 extends over 19 amino acids. CDR1 MNHEY and CDR2 SMNVEV come from the germline V gene (reference sequence). The CDR3 DNA follows: TGTGCCAGCAGTTTATCAGGGGCCCTCGGCCCTACAACGCCCCATGAGCAGTACTTC. It codes for CASSLSGALGPTTPHEQYF.